This T cell receptor (beta chain) appears in the sequencing data of a study of T-cell reconstitution after alpha-beta-depleted transplantation in children (dated by TCRdb to 2016 to 2018). Some background on the complete study: The study quantitatively tracked T-cell immune reconstitution after TCRalphabeta/CD19-depleted allogeneic hematopoietic cell transplantation in children using TCR repertoire profiling.

Libraries were built with PCR. The instrument given in TCRdb is Illumina HiSeq 2500. TCR library preparation used molecular barcoding, with unique molecular identifiers applied to normalize quantification of the TCRbeta repertoire. The raw public reads went through TCRdb reprocessing: fastp at Q25, MiXCR clone calling, in-frame beta chains kept. Each entry is one CDR3 protein sequence, shown with its most common DNA and genes. Across this sample there are roughly 200,000 distinct CDR3 sequences, with roughly 9% seen only once. The biggest ten clones account for less than 8% of the sample. There are many counts of this clonotype. Its antigen remains undetermined. No per-base quality is available; no much larger clone lies one base away. The CDR3, from cysteine to phenylalanine, totals 15 residues. Left in the record is the CDR3 DNA by itself, 45 bases read in frame from the first base. Trimming removed 1 base from V and 4 bases from J, leaving 13 bases between the germline ends. Reading the germline V gene (reference sequence) gives CDR1 LNHNV and CDR2 YYDKDF.

The sequence derives from a human donor who donated a stem cell graft to a child with acute lymphoblastic leukemia. Recombination linked TRBV15 to TRBJ1-1; the D gene is perhaps TRBD1, on 5 matching bases. The source was PBMCs from the stem cell graft donor, collected from the stem cell graft. The CDR3 has the sequence CATSRGTVGGTEAFF. The nucleotide sequence is given as TGTGCCACCAGCAGAGGTACCGTGGGGGGCACTGAAGCTTTCTTT. The variable domain in full, with residues beyond the CDR3 obtained from the reference TRBV15 and TRBJ1-1 genes, is DAMVIQNPRYQVTQFGKPVTLSCSQTLNHNVMYWYQQKSSQAPKLLFHYYDKDFNNEADTPDNFQSRRPNTSFCFLDIRSPGLGDTAMYLCATSRGTVGGTEAFFGQGTRLTVV.